A single sample is the source of the 19 T cell receptor beta chains below, sequenced in a study of blood T cell repertoires in COVID-19. Repertoires were generated with immunoSEQ multiplex PCR, while TCRdb's copy carries only in-frame clones and drops some. The repertoire holds roughly 250,000 clones, with 80% to 90% as singletons. Source material: peripheral blood. These receptors were obtained from a young man with acute or convalescent COVID-19.

This sequence joins TRBV18 and TRBJ2-3; D is possibly TRBD1 (5 bases). The CDR3 runs 14 residues. The V end lost 3 bases, the J end lost 3 bases, and 10 bases lay between the germline ends. Germline assignment: CDR1 KGHSH and CDR2 LQKENI. The CDR3, as DNA: TGTGCCAGCTCACCTCGGACATTTACAGATACGCAGTATTTT. Translation gives CASSPRTFTDTQYF. Complete variable domain (other parts from reference TRBV18 and TRBJ2-3): NAGVMQNPRHLVRRRGQEARLRCSPMKGHSHVYWYRQLPEEGLKFMVYLQKENIIDESGMPKERFSAEFPKEGPSILRIQQVVRGDSAAYFCASSPRTFTDTQYFGPGTRLTVL.

J is TRBJ2-1 and V is TRBV5-4, with D unresolved. This CDR3 has 11 amino acids. The V gene's germline CDR1 is SGHNT and CDR2 YYREEE (reference sequence). The V end was cut by 5 bases, the J end by 10 bases, with 10 bases between. The CDR3 is CASSLYGEQFF. CDR3 DNA sequence: TGTGCCAGCAGTCTTTACGGGGAGCAGTTCTTC.

This chain links TRBV30 with TRBJ1-1; tentative D call: TRBD1 (6 bases). V was trimmed by 4 bases and J by 0 bases, leaving 12 bases between them. Germline CDR1 GTSNPN, CDR2 SVGIG (reference sequence). The CDR3 is 14 amino acids. The CDR3 sequence: CAWKGGPMNTEAFF. The CDR3 nucleotides are TGTGCCTGGAAGGGGGGGCCTATGAACACTGAAGCTTTCTTT.

The rearrangement uses TRBV19 and TRBJ1-1; no reliable D call. The CDR3 loop spans 11 amino acids. V was cut by 2 bases and J by 8 bases, with 6 bases left in between. Per germline, CDR1 LNHDA and CDR2 SQIVND (reference sequence). DNA of the CDR3: TGTGCCAGTAGTATAAGGGAGGAAGCTTTCTTT. Protein: CASSIREEAFF. The variable domain in full, completed from reference TRBV19 and TRBJ1-1, reads DGGITQSPKYLFRKEGQNVTLSCEQNLNHDAMYWYRQDPGQGLRLIYYSQIVNDFQKGDIAEGYSVSREKKESFPLTVTSAQKNPTAFYLCASSIREEAFFGQGTRLTVV.

This chain connects TRBV3-1 (or the pseudogene TRBV3-2) to TRBJ2-3; tentative D call: TRBD2 (6 bases). In germline, CDR1 is LGHDT, CDR2 YNNKEL (reference sequence). The CDR3 loop spans 14 amino acids. V was cut by 4 bases and J by 4 bases, with 12 bases left in between. CDR3 DNA: TGTGCCAGCAGCCGAAACTGGGGGGCAGATACGCAGTATTTT. This translates into CASSRNWGADTQYF.

The chain combines TRBV6-2 or TRBV6-3 with TRBJ1-2; 9 nucleotides line up with TRBD1. The CDR3 is made up of 13 amino acids. After removal of 6 bases from V and 7 bases from J, the junction contained 6 bases not matched to a gene. The germline gives CDR1 MNHEY, CDR2 SVGEGT. The CDR3 sequence is CASRPGTGPGYTF. The CDR3 region has the DNA TGTGCCAGCAGGCCTGGGACAGGGCCTGGCTACACCTTC.

The CDR3: CASSPGLYTDTQYF. The CDR3 DNA reads TGTGCCAGTAGTCCCGGACTCTACACAGATACGCAGTATTTT. The rearrangement joins TRBV19 to TRBJ2-3; tentatively, D is TRBD2 (5 bases). CDR3 length: 14 residues. V lost 5 bases to trimming and J lost 2 bases, with 11 bases between them. Germline V gene data show CDR1 as LNHDA and CDR2 as SQIVND (reference sequence).

The V call is TRBV30, the J call TRBJ2-5, with 11 bases that match TRBD2. The CDR3 contains 14 residues. Germline V CDR1 and CDR2: GTSNPN, SVGIG (reference sequence). With V trimmed by 2 bases and J by 4 bases, 3 bases remained unmatched. CDR3 loop: CAWSSGLAGETQYF. For the CDR3, the DNA is TGTGCCTGGAGTTCAGGACTAGCGGGAGAGACCCAGTACTTC.

This chain uses TRBV28 with TRBJ1-2, with D hard to call. The V end lost 3 bases, the J end lost 14 bases, and 10 bases lay between the germline ends. This CDR3 spans 10 amino acids. CDR1 MDHEN and CDR2 SYDVKM come from the germline V gene. The CDR3 loop is CASSLRVTTF. CDR3 sequence (DNA): TGTGCCAGCAGTTTGAGAGTAACGACCTTC.

This chain uses TRBV30 with TRBJ2-3, with TRBD1 matching over 9 bases. This CDR3 is built from 18 residues. In germline, CDR1 is GTSNPN, CDR2 SVGIG (reference sequence). The junction had 16 bases not matched to a gene; V was cut back by 4 bases and J by 2 bases. The CDR3 DNA follows: TGTGCCTGGAAGTTCCCCGGCGACAGGGGGGTTGCCACAGATACGCAGTATTTT. It is translated as CAWKFPGDRGVATDTQYF.

The chain combines TRBV2 with TRBJ2-1; tentative D call: TRBD2 (6 bases). The CDR3 is 13 amino acids. Between the trimmed V and J ends, which lost 8 bases and 2 bases, there was a span of 10 bases. The germline V gene has CDR1 SNHLY and CDR2 FYNNEI. CDR3 nucleotide sequence: TGTGCCAGCCTGGGACTCCCCTACAATGAGCAGTTCTTC. Translation gives CASLGLPYNEQFF.

This clone has a single count. The chain employs TRBV7-3 and TRBJ1-3, with D hard to call. The V end lost 5 bases, the J end lost 4 bases, and 9 bases lay between the germline ends. Germline assignment: CDR1 SGHTA and CDR2 FQGTGA. The CDR3 contains 13 residues. CDR3 sequence reads: CASSVSQGNTIYF. The CDR3 DNA reads as TGTGCCAGCAGCGTGTCACAGGGAAACACCATATATTTT.

The chain carries TRBV25-1 and TRBJ2-7; D gene ambiguous. CDR3 length equals 14 residues. V was cut by 2 bases and J by 0 bases, with 8 bases left in between. CDR1 is MGHDK and CDR2 is SYGVNS in the germline V gene. The CDR3 region has the DNA TGTGCCAGCAGTGAAGAAATCGGCTCCTACGAGCAGTACTTC. It codes for CASSEEIGSYEQYF.

The chain combines TRBV5-6 with TRBJ2-7; D uncertain. The germline gives CDR1 SGHDT, CDR2 YYEEEE. The germline V and J ends were trimmed by 2 bases and 4 bases, with 13 bases remaining between them. This CDR3 contains 14 residues. CDR3 sequence reads: CASSFPGTSYEQYF. The CDR3 DNA sequence: TGTGCCAGCAGCTTTCCTGGTACGAGTTACGAGCAGTACTTC.

This clone was observed a handful of times. This chain connects TRBV29-1 to TRBJ1-1; 7 bases match TRBD1. This CDR3 contains 13 residues. Germline V gene data show CDR1 as SQVTM and CDR2 as ANQGSEA. Losses at the gene ends were 6 bases for V and 1 base for J; bases not matched to a gene: 5. The CDR3 is CSVGDRANTEAFF. The CDR3 nucleotides are TGCAGCGTAGGCGACAGGGCGAACACTGAAGCTTTCTTT.

The chain recombines TRBV28 with TRBJ2-1, with a possible D match to TRBD1 (6 bases). The germline gives CDR1 MDHEN, CDR2 SYDVKM. The CDR3 has 12 amino acids. V lost 4 bases to trimming and J lost 7 bases, with 8 bases between them. CDR3 nucleotides: TGTGCCAGCAGTTGGACAGTTAATGAGCAGTTCTTC. Its protein product is CASSWTVNEQFF.

The chain links TRBV27 to TRBJ2-7, with D unresolved. Germline lookup yields CDR1 MNHEY and CDR2 SMNVEV (reference sequence). The CDR3 is 12 amino acids. Between the trimmed V and J ends, which lost 3 bases and 1 base, there was a span of 4 bases. DNA for the CDR3: TGTGCCAGCAGTTTCAGATCCTACGAGCAGTACTTC. This translates into CASSFRSYEQYF.

The table lists this clone with many counts. The chain recombines TRBV7-9 with TRBJ1-4; possible D gene TRBD1, 5 bases. Germline V CDR1 and CDR2: SEHNR, FQNEAQ (reference sequence). The CDR3 length is 17 residues. The V gene lost 6 bases and the J gene lost 0 bases, with 17 bases spanning the gap. The DNA of the CDR3 is TGTGCCAGCAGACCTAGGGGCTCCCCCACAACTAATGAAAAACTGTTTTTT. This codes for CASRPRGSPTTNEKLFF.

CDR3 protein: CASRSLQQPQHF. CDR3 in DNA: TGTGCCAGCAGATCACTTCAACAGCCCCAGCATTTT. This chain joins TRBV28 and TRBJ1-5, with D uncertain. In germline, CDR1 is MDHEN, CDR2 SYDVKM. Trimming removed 6 bases at V and 7 bases at J, with 10 bases between. CDR3 length: 12 residues.